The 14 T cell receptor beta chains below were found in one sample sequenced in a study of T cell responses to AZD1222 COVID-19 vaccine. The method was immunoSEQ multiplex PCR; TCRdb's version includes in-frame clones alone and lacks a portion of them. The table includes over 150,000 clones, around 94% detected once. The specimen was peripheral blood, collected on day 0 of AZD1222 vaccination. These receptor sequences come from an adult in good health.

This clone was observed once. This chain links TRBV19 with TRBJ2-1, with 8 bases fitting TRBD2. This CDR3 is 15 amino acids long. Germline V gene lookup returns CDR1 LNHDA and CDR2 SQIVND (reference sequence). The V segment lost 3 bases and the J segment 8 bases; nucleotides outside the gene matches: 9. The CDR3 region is CASSMPREGVHEQFF. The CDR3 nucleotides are TGTGCCAGTAGTATGCCCCGGGAGGGTGTCCATGAGCAGTTCTTC.

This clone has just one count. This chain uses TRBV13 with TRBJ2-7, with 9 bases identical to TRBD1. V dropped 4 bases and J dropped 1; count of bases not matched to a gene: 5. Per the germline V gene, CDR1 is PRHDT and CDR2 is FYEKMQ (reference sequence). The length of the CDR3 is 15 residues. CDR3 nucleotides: TGTGCCAGCAGCTCCCGGGACAGGGCTTCCTACGAGCAGTACGTC. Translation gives CASSSRDRASYEQYV.

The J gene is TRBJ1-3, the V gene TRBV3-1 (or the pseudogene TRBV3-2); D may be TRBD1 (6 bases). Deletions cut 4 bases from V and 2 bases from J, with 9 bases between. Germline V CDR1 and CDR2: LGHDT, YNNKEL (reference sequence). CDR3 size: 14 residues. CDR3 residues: CASSLKGAGNTIYF. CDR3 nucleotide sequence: TGTGCCAGCAGCCTTAAGGGGGCTGGAAACACCATATATTTT.

CDR3 bases: TGTGCCAGCAGCTTGGTGGGACGAGCTAACTATGGCTACACCTTC. Amino acids: CASSLVGRANYGYTF. The chain combines TRBV5-6 with TRBJ1-2, with a tentative D call TRBD1 (5 bases). Trimming took off 0 bases at V and 0 bases at J, with 9 bases between the two ends. Germline V lookup: CDR1 SGHDT, CDR2 YYEEEE. The CDR3 has 15 residues.

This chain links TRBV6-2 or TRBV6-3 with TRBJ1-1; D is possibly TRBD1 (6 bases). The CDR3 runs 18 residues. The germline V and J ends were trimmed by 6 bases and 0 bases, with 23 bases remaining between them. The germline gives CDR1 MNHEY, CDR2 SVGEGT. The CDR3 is CASSQGRGTLQMNTEAFF. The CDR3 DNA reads TGTGCCAGCAGCCAGGGGCGGGGGACGTTACAGATGAACACTGAAGCTTTCTTT.

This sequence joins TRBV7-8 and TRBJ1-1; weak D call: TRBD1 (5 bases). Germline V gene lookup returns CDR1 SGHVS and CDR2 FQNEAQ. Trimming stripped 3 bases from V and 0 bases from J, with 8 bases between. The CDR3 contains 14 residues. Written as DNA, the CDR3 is TGTGCCAGCAGCTTGGGGGGGGTGAACACTGAAGCTTTCTTT. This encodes CASSLGGVNTEAFF.

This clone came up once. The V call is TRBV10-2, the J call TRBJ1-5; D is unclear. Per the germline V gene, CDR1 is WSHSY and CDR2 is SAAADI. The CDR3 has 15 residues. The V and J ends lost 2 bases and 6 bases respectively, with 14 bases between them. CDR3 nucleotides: TGCGCCAGCAGTGAGAACGGTGGACGAGGTCAGCCCCAGCATTTT. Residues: CASSENGGRGQPQHF.

Here the CDR3 DNA reads TGTGCCAGCAGCCTTCGGACAGGGGGGTGGACTGAAGCTTTCTTT. It yields the protein CASSLRTGGWTEAFF. V is TRBV7-9 and J is TRBJ1-1, with 10 positions matching TRBD1. Germline loops: CDR1 SEHNR, CDR2 FQNEAQ (reference sequence). The length of the CDR3 is 15 residues. The trim removed 5 bases at V and 5 bases at J, leaving 8 bases unmatched.

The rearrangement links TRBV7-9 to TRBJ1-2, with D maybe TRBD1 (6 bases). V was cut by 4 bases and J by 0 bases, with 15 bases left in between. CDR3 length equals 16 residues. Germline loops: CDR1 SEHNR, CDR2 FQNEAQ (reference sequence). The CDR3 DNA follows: TGTGCCAGCAGCTCTAATCGGGGGGCGGCTAACTATGGCTACACCTTC. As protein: CASSSNRGAANYGYTF.

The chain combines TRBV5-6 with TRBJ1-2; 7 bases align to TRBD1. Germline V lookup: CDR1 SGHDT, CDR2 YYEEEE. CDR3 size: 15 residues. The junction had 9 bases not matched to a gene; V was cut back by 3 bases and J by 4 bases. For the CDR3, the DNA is TGTGCCAGCAGCTCCGACAGGGAAGTCCGCTATGGCTACACCTTC. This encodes CASSSDREVRYGYTF.

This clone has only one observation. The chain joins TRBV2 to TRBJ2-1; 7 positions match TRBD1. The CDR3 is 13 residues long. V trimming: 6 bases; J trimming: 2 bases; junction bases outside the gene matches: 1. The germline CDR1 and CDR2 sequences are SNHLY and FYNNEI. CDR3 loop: CASRQGPYNEQFF. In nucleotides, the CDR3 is TGTGCCAGCAGACAGGGGCCCTACAATGAGCAGTTCTTC. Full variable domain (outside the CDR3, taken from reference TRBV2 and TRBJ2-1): EPEVTQTPSHQVTQMGQEVILRCVPISNHLYFYWYRQILGQKVEFLVSFYNNEISEKSEIFDDQFSVERPDGSNFTLKIRSTKLEDSAMYFCASRQGPYNEQFFGPGTRLTVL.

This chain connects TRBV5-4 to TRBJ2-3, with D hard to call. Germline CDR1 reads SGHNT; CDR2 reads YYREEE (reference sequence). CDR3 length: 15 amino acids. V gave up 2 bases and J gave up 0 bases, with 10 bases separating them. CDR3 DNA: TGTGCCAGCAGCTTAGGCGGTGCTAGCACAGATACGCAGTATTTT. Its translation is CASSLGGASTDTQYF.

CDR3 amino acids: CASSQERVGYNEQFF. In DNA form, the CDR3 reads TGCGCCAGCAGCCAAGAAAGGGTGGGGTACAATGAGCAGTTCTTC. The chain couples TRBV4-3 to TRBJ2-1; D gene ambiguous. The germline CDR1 and CDR2 sequences are LGHNA and YSLEER. Trimming left V 0 bases short and J 4 bases short, with 10 bases between. The CDR3 is 15 amino acids.

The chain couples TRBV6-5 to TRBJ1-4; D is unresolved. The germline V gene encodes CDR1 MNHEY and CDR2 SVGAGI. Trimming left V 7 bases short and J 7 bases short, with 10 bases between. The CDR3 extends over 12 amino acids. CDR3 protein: CASTAAGEKLFF. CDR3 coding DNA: TGTGCCAGCACCGCCGCCGGTGAAAAACTGTTTTTT.